This entry lists 9 T cell receptor beta chains sequenced from one sample in a study of long-term antiretroviral therapy in people with HIV. Researchers ran immunoSEQ v3.0 at survey level. Assay: immunoSEQ multiplex PCR; the TCRdb copy retains only in-frame clones and omits some. The sample yields approximately 30,000 clones, about four fifths seen once. This material consisted of unsorted PBMCs, taken 0.4 years after starting antiretroviral therapy. These receptors all stem from a young man with HIV.

The chain employs TRBV18 and TRBJ2-5; 8 bases line up with TRBD1. The CDR3 is 15 residues long. Per the germline V gene, CDR1 is KGHSH and CDR2 is LQKENI. The junction had 8 bases not matched to a gene; V was cut back by 6 bases and J by 2 bases. CDR3 residues: CASSGQDYSQETQYF. DNA of the CDR3: TGTGCCAGCTCGGGACAGGACTATTCGCAAGAGACCCAGTACTTC.

The rearrangement uses TRBV27 and TRBJ1-2; D might be TRBD1 (6 bases). Germline CDR1 and CDR2: MNHEY and SMNVEV (reference sequence). V lost 7 bases to trimming and J lost 0 bases, with 18 bases between them. This CDR3 is built from 16 residues. The DNA of the CDR3 is TGTGCCAGCATGGCGTACAGGGACCTAGCTAACTATGGCTACACCTTC. Amino acid sequence: CASMAYRDLANYGYTF.

The V call is TRBV9, the J call TRBJ1-1; the match to TRBD1 covers 8 bases. J was trimmed by 5 bases and V by 2 bases; bases with no gene match: 8. Germline CDR1 is SGDLS and CDR2 is YYNGEE. The CDR3 spans 15 residues. This CDR3 is CASSVLQGVGTEAFF. DNA for the CDR3: TGTGCCAGCAGCGTCCTACAGGGGGTCGGGACTGAAGCTTTCTTT.

This clone was detected a few times. The chain joins TRBV9 to TRBJ2-1; no definite D call. Trimming stripped 0 bases from V and 7 bases from J, with 5 bases between. Germline CDR1 is SGDLS and CDR2 is YYNGEE. The CDR3 loop spans 12 amino acids. The CDR3 loop is CASSVDGNEQFF. In DNA form, the CDR3 reads TGTGCCAGCAGCGTAGACGGGAATGAGCAGTTCTTC.

The rearrangement joins TRBV5-5 to TRBJ2-1, with D unclear. Trimming took off 0 bases at V and 0 bases at J, with 7 bases between the two ends. Looked up from germline, CDR1 is SGHKS and CDR2 is YYEKEE (reference sequence). The CDR3 totals 15 residues. The CDR3, as DNA: TGTGCCAGCAGCTTGGTTAGGAGCTCCTACAATGAGCAGTTCTTC. This gives the protein CASSLVRSSYNEQFF.

V is TRBV6-4 and J is TRBJ2-1; 9 nucleotides agree with TRBD2. The V segment lost 6 bases and the J segment 0 bases; nucleotides outside the gene matches: 3. CDR3 length: 15 amino acids. The V gene's germline CDR1 is MRHNA and CDR2 SNTAGT. The CDR3 nucleotides are TGTGCCAGCAGCGCTAGCGGGGACTCCTACAATGAGCAGTTCTTC. Its translation: CASSASGDSYNEQFF.

The V gene is TRBV7-8, the J gene TRBJ1-1, with D unresolved. The V and J ends lost 3 bases and 1 base respectively, with 12 bases between them. There are 15 residues in the CDR3. CDR1 and CDR2 from the germline V gene are SGHVS and FQNEAQ. The CDR3 loop is CASSFGSASNTEAFF. The CDR3 nucleotides are TGTGCCAGCAGCTTCGGATCGGCTTCGAACACTGAAGCTTTCTTT.

This rearrangement joins TRBV7-6 to TRBJ2-1; 8 bases are shared with TRBD2. The CDR3 is 16 residues long. The V segment lost 5 bases and the J segment 1 base; nucleotides outside the gene matches: 7. The germline V gene has CDR1 SGHVS and CDR2 FNYEAQ. CDR3 sequence (DNA): TGTGCCAGCAGCCGACCTAGCGGGTCTTCCTACAATGAGCAGTTCTTC. Its protein product is CASSRPSGSSYNEQFF.

The rearrangement uses TRBV28 and TRBJ1-1; D gene uncertain. CDR3 size: 14 residues. V was clipped by 1 base and J by 4 bases, with 10 bases between them. CDR1 and CDR2 (germline): MDHEN, SYDVKM. The CDR3 is CASSLYGEVTEAFF. The CDR3 nucleotides read TGTGCCAGCAGTTTATACGGGGAAGTCACTGAAGCTTTCTTT.